The clone carrying this T cell receptor (beta chain) was seen only a few times. Its cognate antigen is unknown. The data derive from a study of memory CD4+ T cells and cytomegalovirus serostatus. Findings and caveats of the study: A US-trained random forest predicted CMV serostatus with median AUC 0.91. CD4+ memory repertoires contained about two fifths of the roughly 160 reported CMV TCRbeta sequences.

The protocol was immunoSEQ multiplex PCR, while the TCRdb copy is restricted to in-frame clones and leaves out a portion. The data hold about 60,000 clones, with 70% to 75% observed a single time. The germline V gene has CDR1 MDHEN and CDR2 SYDVKM. V shed 6 bases and J shed 3 bases, with 12 bases lying between them. The CDR3 sequence is 13 residues long. Single viable CD3+CD4+CD8-CD45RO+ cells were sorted as the memory CD4+ T cells. CMV serostatus came from serum IgG against pp150, pp28, p38, p52. The specimen was memory CD4+ T cells from blood. The rearrangement uses TRBV28 and TRBJ2-7; D unclear. This TCR came from an adult in good health and CMV-seropositive. The CDR3: CASSNGDSYEQYF. CDR3 nucleotide sequence: TGTGCCAGCAGCAATGGGGATAGCTACGAGCAGTACTTC.